Presented here are 29 T cell receptor beta chains from one specimen sequenced in a study of T cells in Graves' hyperthyroidism and ophthalmopathy. Regions amplified from RNA transcripts were the TCR beta CDR3 regions. First-round RT-PCR targeting the TCR CDR3 was performed with the HTBI primer set. TCRdb re-derived calls from the multiplex PCR reads in MiXCR, one entry per CDR3 protein. The profile shows 700,000 or so distinct CDR3 sequences, less than 20% of them singletons. The specimen was blood. These receptors were collected from a man aged 18 to 35 with Graves' hyperthyroidism.

This chain uses TRBV29-1 with TRBJ2-1; possible D gene TRBD1, 5 bases. Trimming shortened V by 4 bases and J by 7 bases, and 14 bases separated the two germline ends. Germline V lookup: CDR1 SQVTM, CDR2 ANQGSEA. The CDR3 sequence is 13 residues long. CDR3 DNA: TGCAGCGTTGTCGCAGGGAATACGAATGAGCAGTTCTTC. It yields the protein CSVVAGNTNEQFF.

Notes on this clonotype: It may be a read error: a sequence one base away is much more abundant. The gene calls are TRBV20-1 and TRBJ2-7; 7 nucleotides line up with TRBD1. From germline, CDR1 is DFQATT and CDR2 SNEGSKA (reference sequence). The CDR3 has 11 residues. The trim removed 6 bases at V and 3 bases at J, leaving 2 bases unmatched. The DNA of the CDR3 is TGCAGTGCGGGACAGTTCTACGAGCAGTACTTC. It is translated as CSAGQFYEQYF.

The table lists this clonotype with many counts. The chain couples TRBV5-1 to TRBJ1-5; TRBD1 matches 8 bases. CDR3 length: 15 residues. Looked up from germline, CDR1 is SGHRS and CDR2 is YFSETQ. J lost 7 bases, V lost 4 bases, and 10 bases had no gene match. The CDR3 protein is CASSPGTGAGQPQHF. For the CDR3, the DNA is TGCGCCAGCAGCCCTGGGACAGGAGCAGGGCAGCCCCAGCATTTT.

The gene calls are TRBV12-3 or TRBV12-4 and TRBJ1-5, with a weak D call TRBD1 (5 bases). The CDR3 totals 14 residues. Trimming shortened V by 3 bases and J by 9 bases, and 15 bases separated the two germline ends. The DNA for the CDR3 is TGTGCCAGCAGTTTTGGATTGGGTCAGGGGCCCCAGCATTTT. This encodes CASSFGLGQGPQHF.

This clonotype showed up many times. The chain links TRBV11-3 to TRBJ2-2; a possible D gene is TRBD1 (6 bases). There are 15 residues in the CDR3. Trimming removed 4 bases from V and 4 bases from J, with 13 bases in between. Germline values: CDR1 SGHNT, CDR2 YENEEA. The CDR3 is CASSSQGTITGELFF. The CDR3 coding sequence is TGTGCCAGCAGCTCACAGGGCACGATCACCGGGGAGCTGTTTTTT.

This clonotype has just a few counts. V usage is TRBV4-1 and J usage is TRBJ1-5; D is undetermined. Trimming left V 2 bases short and J 3 bases short, with 8 bases between. The CDR3 totals 14 residues. CDR1 is MGHRA, CDR2 YSYEKL, per germline. CDR3 amino acids: CASSQSRANQPQHF. The CDR3 coding sequence is TGCGCCAGCAGCCAATCACGGGCCAATCAGCCCCAGCATTTT.

V gene TRBV6-1 combines with J gene TRBJ2-7; the D call may be TRBD1 or TRBD2 (6 bases each). V was trimmed by 7 bases and J by 6 bases, leaving 22 bases between them. The CDR3 spans 15 residues. Germline CDR1 reads MNHNS; CDR2 reads SASEGT. The CDR3 here is CASTDPPRLGGEQYF. The CDR3 DNA reads as TGTGCCAGCACCGACCCTCCTCGACTAGGGGGCGAGCAGTACTTC.

J is TRBJ2-3 and V is TRBV6-1, with D possibly TRBD2 on 6 matching bases. The germline V gene encodes CDR1 MNHNS and CDR2 SASEGT. CDR3 length equals 14 residues. The V end lost 8 bases, the J end lost 3 bases, and 15 bases lay between the germline ends. The CDR3 bases are TGTGCCAGCGCATTGGAGGGCCGAACAGATACGCAGTATTTT. Translating it yields CASALEGRTDTQYF.

This clonotype was counted between two and nine times. The J gene is TRBJ2-5, the V gene TRBV2, with 9 nucleotides matching TRBD2. J lost 7 bases, V lost 5 bases, and 5 bases had no gene match. CDR1 SNHLY and CDR2 FYNNEI come from the germline V gene. This CDR3 is built from 13 residues. The CDR3 DNA reads TGTGCCAGCAGTCTAGCGGGGTTAATGACCCAGTACTTC. Protein sequence: CASSLAGLMTQYF.

This clonotype showed up many times. V usage is TRBV20-1 and J usage is TRBJ1-1; 11 bases agree with TRBD1. CDR1 and CDR2 (germline): DFQATT, SNEGSKA (reference sequence). This CDR3 is 16 amino acids long. J was trimmed by 4 bases and V by 0 bases; bases with no gene match: 7. DNA of the CDR3: TGCAGTGCTAGAGATCCCGGACAGGGGGCGGGCACTGAAGCTTTCTTT. Protein: CSARDPGQGAGTEAFF.

The V and J genes are TRBV30 and TRBJ1-4; 7 nucleotides line up with TRBD1. After removal of 5 bases from V and 7 bases from J, the junction contained 13 bases not matched to a gene. Germline assignment: CDR1 GTSNPN and CDR2 SVGIG (reference sequence). The CDR3 has 15 residues. CDR3 DNA sequence: TGTGCCTGGGGTTTGGGAACAGGGGCGGTTGAAAAACTGTTTTTT. It specifies CAWGLGTGAVEKLFF. Supplemented by reference TRBV30 and TRBJ1-4, the full variable domain reads SQTIHQWPATLVQPVGSPLSLECTVEGTSNPNLYWYRQAAGRGLQLLFYSVGIGQISSEVPQNLSASRPQDRQFILSSKKLLLSDSGFYLCAWGLGTGAVEKLFFGSGTQLSVL.

This chain connects TRBV20-1 to TRBJ2-7; the D is unclear. Germline V gene sequence: CDR1 DFQATT, CDR2 SNEGSKA (reference sequence). Trimming pared 7 bases from V and 4 bases from J, leaving 11 bases between. The CDR3 loop spans 11 amino acids. The CDR3 region is CSVANLYEQYF. DNA of the CDR3: TGCAGTGTCGCAAACCTATACGAGCAGTACTTC.

There are a few counts of this clonotype. The chain joins TRBV6-7 to TRBJ2-7; 11 bases line up with TRBD2. TRBV6-7 is reported as an ORF; its role is uncertain. This CDR3 comprises 16 residues. V shed 2 bases and J 3 bases; nucleotides not matched to a gene: 6. The CDR3 region is CASSYSSGRGDYEQYF. CDR3 coding DNA: TGTGCCAGCAGTTACAGTAGCGGGAGGGGGGACTACGAGCAGTACTTC.

The V call is TRBV6-2 or TRBV6-3, the J call TRBJ2-1, with a possible D match to TRBD1 (6 bases). V lost 10 bases and J lost 5, with 21 bases in between. This CDR3 has 15 amino acids. From germline, CDR1 is MNHEY and CDR2 SVGEGT. The CDR3 protein is CATGLGATANNEQFF. DNA of the CDR3: TGTGCCACCGGTTTGGGGGCTACTGCGAACAATGAGCAGTTCTTC.

This clonotype has a handful of counts. The chain joins TRBV2 to TRBJ1-1; the D gene is possibly TRBD1 (6 bases). This CDR3 region has 13 residues. Germline CDR1 SNHLY, CDR2 FYNNEI. V lost 5 bases to trimming and J lost 3 bases, with 10 bases between them. CDR3 amino acids: CASSPGHYTEAFF. CDR3 in DNA: TGTGCCAGCAGTCCGGGACATTACACTGAAGCTTTCTTT.

This clonotype was seen more than once but under ten times. The chain joins TRBV15 to TRBJ1-5; D may be TRBD1 (5 bases). The CDR3 is 15 amino acids. Germline loops: CDR1 LNHNV, CDR2 YYDKDF (reference sequence). V dropped 3 bases and J dropped 7 bases, with 16 bases sitting between them. The CDR3: CATSSEVGGRQPQHF. The CDR3 region has the DNA TGTGCCACCAGCAGTGAGGTGGGGGGTCGACAGCCCCAGCATTTT.

This clonotype has just a few counts. V usage is TRBV24-1 and J usage is TRBJ2-2, with 9 bases that match TRBD2. This CDR3 comprises 16 residues. The junction had 10 bases not matched to a gene; V was cut back by 5 bases and J by 7 bases. Germline values: CDR1 KGHDR, CDR2 SFDVKD. This chain's CDR3 is CATSGASGASGGELFF. The CDR3 bases are TGTGCCACCAGTGGGGCTAGCGGGGCCTCGGGCGGGGAGCTGTTTTTT.

This clonotype was seen once. This chain uses TRBV12-5 with TRBJ2-3; perhaps TRBD2 as D (5 bases). This CDR3 contains 13 residues. V lost 2 bases and J 4 bases, leaving 7 bases between the germline ends. Looked up from germline, CDR1 is LGHNT and CDR2 is FRNRAP. This CDR3 is CASGLYGADTQYF. DNA of the CDR3: TGTGCTAGTGGTTTGTACGGGGCAGATACGCAGTATTTT.

This clonotype turned up a few times. The rearrangement joins TRBV4-1 to TRBJ1-5; TRBD1 might be the D (6 bases). V gave up 1 base and J gave up 1 base, with 8 bases separating them. CDR1 and CDR2 from the germline V gene are MGHRA and YSYEKL. The CDR3 length is 15 residues. CDR3 sequence reads: CASSQGGASNQPQHF. The CDR3 coding sequence is TGCGCCAGCAGCCAAGGGGGGGCGAGCAATCAGCCCCAGCATTTT.

At least ten counts were recorded for this clonotype. The chain employs TRBV12-5 and TRBJ2-1, with D unclear. Germline CDR1 reads LGHNT; CDR2 reads FRNRAP. V was clipped by 1 base and J by 9 bases, with 16 bases between them. The CDR3 has 15 amino acids. The CDR3 sequence: CASGLALRGAGEQFF. The CDR3 DNA follows: TGTGCTAGTGGTTTGGCCCTCCGCGGCGCCGGTGAGCAGTTCTTC.

The rearrangement joins TRBV7-3 to TRBJ2-1; 10 bases are shared with TRBD1. This CDR3 spans 15 amino acids. J was trimmed by 7 bases and V by 0 bases; bases with no gene match: 3. Germline values: CDR1 SGHTA, CDR2 FQGTGA. CDR3 sequence reads: CASSLTRDRGNEQFF. CDR3 bases: TGTGCCAGCAGCTTAACTAGGGACAGGGGAAATGAGCAGTTCTTC.

The genes are TRBV19 and TRBJ1-3; no reliable D call. Germline loops: CDR1 LNHDA, CDR2 SQIVND (reference sequence). The CDR3 loop spans 14 amino acids. Trimming left V 5 bases short and J 8 bases short, with 16 bases between. Written as DNA, the CDR3 is TGTGCCAGTAGTGTTGTCGCCATTTGGGACACCATATATTTT. Its translation: CASSVVAIWDTIYF. Together with reference TRBV19 and TRBJ1-3, the CDR3 gives the full variable domain: DGGITQSPKYLFRKEGQNVTLSCEQNLNHDAMYWYRQDPGQGLRLIYYSQIVNDFQKGDIAEGYSVSREKKESFPLTVTSAQKNPTAFYLCASSVVAIWDTIYFGEGSWLTVV.

This clonotype was seen a few times. This chain joins TRBV20-1 and TRBJ2-1, with 9 bases aligning to TRBD2. V dropped 1 base and J dropped 8; count of bases not matched to a gene: 6. Germline V gene data show CDR1 as DFQATT and CDR2 as SNEGSKA (reference sequence). The CDR3 has 14 residues. The CDR3 nucleotides read TGCAGTGCTAGAGTGTCTAGCGGGAAGGATGAGCAGTTCTTC. Translated: CSARVSSGKDEQFF.

Concerning this clonotype itself: Relative to the germline gene, one junction end is altered; a read error may explain this. The genes are TRBV7-8 and TRBJ2-7, with no clear D. CDR3 length: 13 amino acids. Per germline, CDR1 SGHVS and CDR2 FQNEAQ. CDR3 residues: CANSLASDHEQYF. Here the CDR3 DNA reads TGTGCCAACAGCTTAGCAAGCGACCACGAGCAGTACTTC.

This clonotype came up a few times. The gene calls are TRBV20-1 and TRBJ2-7, with 7 bases identical to TRBD2. Per germline, CDR1 DFQATT and CDR2 SNEGSKA (reference sequence). There are 15 residues in the CDR3. The junction had 10 bases not matched to a gene; V was cut back by 2 bases and J by 3 bases. The CDR3 region has the DNA TGCAGTGCTAGATTATCTGGTGGGACTAACTACGAGCAGTACTTC. Encoded protein: CSARLSGGTNYEQYF.

There are a few counts of this clonotype. The chain joins TRBV15 to TRBJ2-7; the match to TRBD1 covers 10 bases. Germline assignment: CDR1 LNHNV and CDR2 YYDKDF (reference sequence). CDR3 length: 13 residues. J gave up 5 bases and V 6 bases, and 4 bases lay outside the gene matches. CDR3 bases: TGTGCCACCAGAAGACAGGGGGCCCACGAGCAGTACTTC. Protein product: CATRRQGAHEQYF. Complete variable domain (other parts from reference TRBV15 and TRBJ2-7): DAMVIQNPRYQVTQFGKPVTLSCSQTLNHNVMYWYQQKSSQAPKLLFHYYDKDFNNEADTPDNFQSRRPNTSFCFLDIRSPGLGDTAMYLCATRRQGAHEQYFGPGTRLTVT.

The rearrangement uses TRBV12-3 or TRBV12-4 and TRBJ1-3, with 8 nucleotides matching TRBD1. The CDR3 has 15 residues. Germline trimming cut 5 bases from V and 0 bases from J; bases unmatched to any gene: 3. The CDR3 nucleotides are TGTGCCAGCAGTCTGACAGGGGACTCTGGAAACACCATATATTTT. As protein: CASSLTGDSGNTIYF.

V is TRBV27 and J is TRBJ2-5; D remains ambiguous. Per the germline V gene, CDR1 is MNHEY and CDR2 is SMNVEV (reference sequence). The CDR3 runs 15 residues. V was pared by 7 bases and J by 1 base, with 16 bases between. In DNA form, the CDR3 reads TGTGCCAGCACTCCCTCCCCGTGGGTCCAAGAGACCCAGTACTTC. The encoded protein is CASTPSPWVQETQYF.

The sample holds a few counts of this clonotype. J is TRBJ1-5 and V is TRBV10-3; D gene unclear. CDR1 is ENHRY, CDR2 SYGVKD, per germline. There are 15 residues in the CDR3. Trimming cost V 10 bases and J 9 bases, with 25 bases left between them. The CDR3 DNA is TGTGCCACGAAGGAGGGAGGCCCTCGGACCCTGCCCCAGCATTTT. Its translation: CATKEGGPRTLPQHF.